The TCR beta chain described here comes from a study of blood T cells in healthy people across ages. This CDR3 region has 14 residues. Unmatched junction bases numbered 6, after V lost 1 base and J lost 6 bases. Looked up from germline, CDR1 is DFQATT and CDR2 is SNEGSKA (reference sequence). For the second PCR, which ran for about 6 to 11 cycles, a sample-barcoded 5' primer and a J-beta primer mix were used. Tagging of each cDNA molecule was performed by a template-switch adaptor with 12 random nucleotides. From the 5' RACE reads, TCRdb called clonotypes with MiXCR, one entry per CDR3 protein. This sample has hundreds of thousands of distinct CDR3 sequences, with approximately 50% found just once.

Sequencing was performed on blood. The V gene is TRBV20-1, the J gene TRBJ1-2; 9 nucleotides align to TRBD1. This receptor was identified in a man aged 55 to 70 in good health. This CDR3 is CSARAAQGADGYTF. The DNA of the CDR3 is TGCAGTGCTAGAGCCGCACAGGGGGCGGATGGCTACACCTTC.